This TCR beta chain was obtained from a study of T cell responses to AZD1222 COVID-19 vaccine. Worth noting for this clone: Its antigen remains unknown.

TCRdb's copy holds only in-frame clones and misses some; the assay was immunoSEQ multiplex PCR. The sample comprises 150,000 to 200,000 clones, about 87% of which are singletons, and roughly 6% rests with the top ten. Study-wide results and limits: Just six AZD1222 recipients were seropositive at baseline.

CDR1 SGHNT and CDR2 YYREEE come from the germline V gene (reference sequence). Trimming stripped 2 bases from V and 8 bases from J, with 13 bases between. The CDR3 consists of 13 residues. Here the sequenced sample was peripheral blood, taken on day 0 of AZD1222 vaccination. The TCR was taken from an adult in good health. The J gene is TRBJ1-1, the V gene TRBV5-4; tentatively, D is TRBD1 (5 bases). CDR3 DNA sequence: TGTGCCAGCAGCTTTCCGGGGGGAAAAGAAGCTTTCTTT. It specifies CASSFPGGKEAFF.